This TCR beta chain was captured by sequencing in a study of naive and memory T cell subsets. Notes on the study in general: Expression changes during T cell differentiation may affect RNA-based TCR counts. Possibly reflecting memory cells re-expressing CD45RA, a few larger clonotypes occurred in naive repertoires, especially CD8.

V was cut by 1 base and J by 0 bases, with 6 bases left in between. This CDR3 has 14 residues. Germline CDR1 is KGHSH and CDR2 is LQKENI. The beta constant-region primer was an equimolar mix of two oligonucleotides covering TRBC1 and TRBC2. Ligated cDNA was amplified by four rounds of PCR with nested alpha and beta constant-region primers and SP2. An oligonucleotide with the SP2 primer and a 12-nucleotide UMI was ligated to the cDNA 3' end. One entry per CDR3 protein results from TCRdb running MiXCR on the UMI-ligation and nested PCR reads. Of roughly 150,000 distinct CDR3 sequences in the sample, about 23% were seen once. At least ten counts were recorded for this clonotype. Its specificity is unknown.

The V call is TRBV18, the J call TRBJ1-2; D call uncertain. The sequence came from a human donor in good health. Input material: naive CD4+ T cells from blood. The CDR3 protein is CASSPQSANYGYTF. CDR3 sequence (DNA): TGTGCCAGCTCACCACAGAGTGCTAACTATGGCTACACCTTC.